This T cell receptor (beta chain) derives from a study of T cell changes during pregnancy in multiple sclerosis. The CDR3 loop spans 14 amino acids. V lost 6 bases, J lost 0 bases, and 12 bases lay in between. Germline V CDR1 and CDR2: SGDLS, YYNGEE. TCRdb keeps only in-frame clones here, not all; method: immunoSEQ multiplex PCR. The sample carries around 120,000 clones, approximately 93% recorded once. The V and J genes are TRBV9 and TRBJ1-1; perhaps TRBD1 as D (5 bases). The material sequenced was peripheral blood, taken after pregnancy. The sequence derives from a female donor with multiple sclerosis, enrolled in a pregnancy study. The CDR3 DNA reads as TGTGCCAGCAACCCAGGGCCCATGAACACTGAAGCTTTCTTT. It codes for CASNPGPMNTEAFF.